The present T cell receptor (beta chain) was sequenced within a study of PD-1 blockade in classical Hodgkin lymphoma. The germline V gene encodes CDR1 KGHSH and CDR2 LQKENI. This CDR3 contains 14 residues. V lost 0 bases, J lost 4 bases, and 9 bases lay in between. Notes on the study in general: At baseline, newly diagnosed patients reportedly showed less TCR diversity than healthy donors. Still unresolved is the cause of the repertoire differences, which may be disease activity or prior therapy.

The time point was: newly diagnosed, previously untreated cHL patient sample. Remarks on this clone: Its antigen remains unidentified.

Sequencing was performed with immunoSEQ multiplex PCR; in TCRdb, only in-frame clones are kept and a portion is missing. The sample yields 30,000 to 35,000 clones, 90% to 95% seen once. This chain links TRBV18 with TRBJ1-2; D is uncertain. This TCR derives from a human donor with classical Hodgkin lymphoma. Sequencing was performed on peripheral blood mononuclear cells (PBMCs). The DNA of the CDR3 is TGTGCCAGCTCACCACCGACCCGAACCTATGGCTACACCTTC. Translated: CASSPPTRTYGYTF. Supplemented by reference TRBV18 and TRBJ1-2, the full variable domain reads NAGVMQNPRHLVRRRGQEARLRCSPMKGHSHVYWYRQLPEEGLKFMVYLQKENIIDESGMPKERFSAEFPKEGPSILRIQQVVRGDSAAYFCASSPPTRTYGYTFGSGTRLTVV.